This T cell receptor (beta chain) derives from a study of shared clonotypes between healthy human individuals. Germline CDR1 and CDR2: SGHAT and FQNNGV. Trimming cost V 1 base and J 7 bases; bases outside gene matches: 4. The CDR3 sequence is 14 residues long. As for this clone: Other DNA sequences of this sample code for an identical CDR3.

Produced via immunoSEQ multiplex PCR; TCRdb's table is partial and in-frame only. The repertoire holds 450,000 to 550,000 clones, more than 65% seen once, with 10% to 15% in the top ten. Sequenced material: PBMCs. The chain joins TRBV11-2 to TRBJ2-1; 7 bases align to TRBD2. This clonotype originated in a middle-aged woman in good health. Some clones in this sample may be carry-over from other donors' samples. CDR3 nucleotide sequence: TGTGCCAGCAGCTTAGGCGGGAGTCTGAATGAGCAGTTCTTC. Its translation is CASSLGGSLNEQFF.